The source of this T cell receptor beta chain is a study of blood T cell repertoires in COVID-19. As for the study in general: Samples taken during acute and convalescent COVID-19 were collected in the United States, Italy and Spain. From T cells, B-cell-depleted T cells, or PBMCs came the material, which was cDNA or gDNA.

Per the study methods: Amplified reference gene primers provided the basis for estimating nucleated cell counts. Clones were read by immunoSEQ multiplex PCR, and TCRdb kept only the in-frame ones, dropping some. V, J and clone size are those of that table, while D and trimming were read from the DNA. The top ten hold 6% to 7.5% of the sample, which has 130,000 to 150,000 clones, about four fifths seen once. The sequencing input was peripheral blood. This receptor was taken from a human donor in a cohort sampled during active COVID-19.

CDR3 sequence (DNA): TGTGCCAGCAGCTCCCCCCGCCAGGGGGCAGGAGATACGCAGTATTTT. Its translation is CASSSPRQGAGDTQYF. V is TRBV11-3 and J is TRBJ2-3, with TRBD1 identical over 8 bases. Germline values: CDR1 SGHNT, CDR2 YENEEA. The ends lost 4 bases at V and 5 bases at J; junction bases unmatched: 11. The CDR3 is made up of 16 amino acids.